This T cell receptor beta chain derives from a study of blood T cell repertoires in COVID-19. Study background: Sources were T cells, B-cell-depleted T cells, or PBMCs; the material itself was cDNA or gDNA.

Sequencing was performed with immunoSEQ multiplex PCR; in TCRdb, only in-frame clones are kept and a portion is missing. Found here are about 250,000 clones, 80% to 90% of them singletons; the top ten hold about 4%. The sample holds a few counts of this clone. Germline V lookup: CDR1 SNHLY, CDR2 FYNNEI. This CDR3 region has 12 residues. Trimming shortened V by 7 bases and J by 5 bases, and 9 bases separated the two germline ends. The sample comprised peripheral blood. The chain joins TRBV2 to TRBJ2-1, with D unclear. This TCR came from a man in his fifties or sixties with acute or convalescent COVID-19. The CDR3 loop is CASIAVNNEQFF. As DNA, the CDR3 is TGTGCCAGCATAGCCGTCAACAATGAGCAGTTCTTC.